This TCR beta chain was sequenced during a study of blood T cell repertoires in COVID-19. At the level of the study: COVID-19 samples from acute and convalescent phases originated in the United States, Italy and Spain.

Here immunoSEQ multiplex PCR was the method, and the copy in TCRdb shows in-frame clones only, minus some. The sample lists 200,000 to 250,000 clones, 70% to 85% occurring once. V gave up 8 bases and J gave up 1 base; unmatched junction bases: 4. The CDR3 has 14 amino acids. Germline lookup yields CDR1 LNHDA and CDR2 SQIVND (reference sequence). Individuals drawn from some 25 US areas were roughly 18 to 100 years old. The sequencing input was PBMCs or T cells enriched from blood (not recorded which). The sequence came from a man aged 60 to 75 who had recovered from COVID-19. V usage is TRBV19 and J usage is TRBJ1-1; TRBD1 aligns across 10 bases. CDR3 in amino acids: CASQTGGANTEAFF. In nucleotides, the CDR3 is TGTGCCAGTCAGACAGGGGGCGCGAACACTGAAGCTTTCTTT.